Listed below are T cell receptor beta chains from one sample, sequenced in a study of blood T cell repertoires in COVID-19. Some clones are missing from TCRdb's copy, which holds only in-frame ones; the method was immunoSEQ multiplex PCR. The data show just over 650,000 clones, over 80% seen once. Specimen: peripheral blood. These receptors all come from a woman between 18 and 29 years old with acute or convalescent COVID-19. Both conserved end residues are part of each CDR3. D genes are given only for firm matches. Clone size appears in some rows only: once, few, many, or a class for an expanded clone.

>TRBV29-1|NA|NA|TRBJ2-3
TGCAGCGTTGAAGACGGGGTCCGATCGGATACGCAGTATTTT
CSVEDGVRSDTQYF
>TRBV29-1|NA|NA|TRBJ1-2
TGCAGCGTTAAAGATATGAGTGGCTACACCTTC
CSVKDMSGYTF
>TRBV4-1|NA|NA|TRBJ2-7
TGCGCCAGCAGCCAAGAGTACTACGGAAACTACGAGCAGTACTTC
CASSQEYYGNYEQYF
>TRBV9|TRBD2|NA|TRBJ2-5
TGTGCCAGCAGCGTAGGAGCGGGGGAAGAGACCCAGTACTTC
CASSVGAGEETQYF
>TRBV25-1|NA|NA|TRBJ2-7
TGTGCCAGCAGTGAATATAGGGAGGCCACCGAGCAGTACTTC
CASSEYREATEQYF
>TRBV7-2|NA|NA|TRBJ1-5
TGTGCCAGCAGCTTATCGGTAGGACTCAATCAGCCCCAGCATTTT
CASSLSVGLNQPQHF
>TRBV15|TRBD1|NA|TRBJ2-7
TGTGCCAGTCGACAGGGCAGCCAGTCGAGTTACGACTTC
CASRQGSQSSYDF
>TRBV6-5|TRBD1|once|TRBJ1-4
TGTGCCAGCAGTTTCGGTACAGGGGGGAATGAAAAACTGTTTTTT
CASSFGTGGNEKLFF
>TRBV5-1|TRBD1|NA|TRBJ2-5
TGCGCCAGCACCCCACCGACAGGGCATGAAGAGACCCAGTACTTC
CASTPPTGHEETQYF
>TRBV19|NA|NA|TRBJ1-2
TGTGCCAGTTCGGAGGTAGCCTATCTTGTGCCAGATTCAACCCGCGGGGGCTACACCTTC
CASSEVAYLVPDSTRGGYTF
>TRBV12-3/TRBV12-4|NA|NA|TRBJ1-2
TGTGCCAGCACCGAAGGGGGGGGTTATGGCTACACCTTC
CASTEGGGYGYTF
>TRBV18|TRBD1|NA|TRBJ2-7
TGTGCCAGCTCACCGGGGGACAGGGTACTTTACGAGCAGTACTTC
CASSPGDRVLYEQYF
>TRBV6-4|NA|NA|TRBJ1-5
TGTGCCAGCAGCCCCTGGGGCGGAACAAATCAGCCCCAGCATTTT
CASSPWGGTNQPQHF
>TRBV25-1|TRBD1|NA|TRBJ2-7
TGTGCCAGCAGTGACATTCTCCGGGACAGGTTTTACGAGCAGTACTTC
CASSDILRDRFYEQYF
>TRBV18|TRBD1|NA|TRBJ1-2
TGTGCCAGCTCACTCACAGGGGAGGAGTACTATGGCTACACCTTC
CASSLTGEEYYGYTF
>TRBV11-2|NA|NA|TRBJ1-1
TGTGCCAGCAGCTCCTCCGCCAGGGTGGACACTGAAGCTTTCTTT
CASSSSARVDTEAFF
>TRBV30|NA|NA|TRBJ1-1
TGTGCCTGGAGAGGGGCCCAAACAAACACTGAAGCTTTCTTT
CAWRGAQTNTEAFF
>TRBV10-3|TRBD1|NA|TRBJ1-1
TGTGCCATCAGCGGACAGGGTATTAACACTGAAGCTTTCTTT
CAISGQGINTEAFF
>TRBV29-1|NA|NA|TRBJ2-2
TGCAGCGTTGGACTGGAGGGCACCGGGGAGCTGTTTTTT
CSVGLEGTGELFF
>TRBV5-1|TRBD1|NA|TRBJ1-4
TGCGCCAGCAGCGTTGGACAGGGAGTGGAAAAACTGTTTTTT
CASSVGQGVEKLFF
>TRBV5-6|TRBD1|NA|TRBJ1-4
TGTGCCAGCAGCTTTCTCCAGGGGGCAGTTGTTGAAAAACTGTTTTTT
CASSFLQGAVVEKLFF
>TRBV27|TRBD2|NA|TRBJ2-4
TGTGCCAGCAGTTTATTGGGGGAGGGAAACATTCAGTACTTC
CASSLLGEGNIQYF
>TRBV7-6|NA|NA|TRBJ2-7
TGTGCCAGCAGCCCCAGGACAGCCTCCTACGAGCAGTACTTC
CASSPRTASYEQYF
>TRBV5-6|NA|NA|TRBJ1-1
TGTGCCAGCAGCTACCTTCCAGGATCAGGGAACACTGAAGCTTTCTTT
CASSYLPGSGNTEAFF
>TRBV19|NA|NA|TRBJ1-1
TGTGCCAGTAAAGGAACAGCGAACACTGAAGCTTTCTTT
CASKGTANTEAFF
>TRBV30|NA|NA|TRBJ2-7
TGTGCCTGGGGAAACAGGTACGAGCAGTACTTC
CAWGNRYEQYF
>TRBV9|TRBD1|NA|TRBJ2-3
TGTGCCAGCAGCGTAGCTCCGGACAGGGAGGTGGATACGCAGTATTTT
CASSVAPDREVDTQYF
>TRBV28|TRBD1|NA|TRBJ2-7
TGTGCCAGCACCTTATATCAATCCGGGACAGGGGGATACGAGCAGTACTTC
CASTLYQSGTGGYEQYF
>TRBV6-4|NA|many|TRBJ1-2
TGTGCCAGCAGTGACTCTGAGTCAAGTGGCTACACCTTC
CASSDSESSGYTF
>TRBV11-1|TRBD1|NA|TRBJ1-3
TGTGCCAGCAGCCGGGACAGGGGGCGATCTAGAAACACCATATATTTT
CASSRDRGRSRNTIYF
>TRBV4-1|NA|NA|TRBJ1-1
TGCGCCAACTCCCCATCCACCTTT
CANSPSTF
>TRBV20-1|NA|NA|TRBJ2-3
TGCAGTGCTAGTCCCGGCGGCGGGGGCCCCGGGACGCAGTATTTT
CSASPGGGGPGTQYF
>TRBV7-2|NA|NA|TRBJ1-2
TGTGCCAGCAGCTTCCGACAGCTTAGGGGCTACACCTTC
CASSFRQLRGYTF
>TRBV2|TRBD1|NA|TRBJ2-3
TGTGCCAGCACTTACCAGGGGGAAAGCACAGATACGCAGTATTTT
CASTYQGESTDTQYF
>TRBV27|NA|NA|TRBJ1-5
TGTGCCAGCAGTTCCGGACAAGACAATCAGCCCCAGCATTTT
CASSSGQDNQPQHF
>TRBV7-6|TRBD1|NA|TRBJ1-1
TGTGCCAGCAGCTTCAGCGGGGGACAGATGAACACTGAAGCTTTCTTT
CASSFSGGQMNTEAFF